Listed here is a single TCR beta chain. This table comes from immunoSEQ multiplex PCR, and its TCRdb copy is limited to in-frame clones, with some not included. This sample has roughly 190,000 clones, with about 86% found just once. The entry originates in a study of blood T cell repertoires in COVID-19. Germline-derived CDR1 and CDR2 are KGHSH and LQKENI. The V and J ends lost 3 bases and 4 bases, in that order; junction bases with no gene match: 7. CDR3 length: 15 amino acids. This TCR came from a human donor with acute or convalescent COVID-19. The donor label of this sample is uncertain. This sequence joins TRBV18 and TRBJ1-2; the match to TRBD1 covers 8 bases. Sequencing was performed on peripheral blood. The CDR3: CASSPGTGRGYGYTF. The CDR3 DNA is TGTGCCAGCTCACCCGGGACAGGACGGGGCTATGGCTACACCTTC. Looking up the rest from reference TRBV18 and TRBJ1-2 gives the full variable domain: NAGVMQNPRHLVRRRGQEARLRCSPMKGHSHVYWYRQLPEEGLKFMVYLQKENIIDESGMPKERFSAEFPKEGPSILRIQQVVRGDSAAYFCASSPGTGRGYGYTFGSGTRLTVV.